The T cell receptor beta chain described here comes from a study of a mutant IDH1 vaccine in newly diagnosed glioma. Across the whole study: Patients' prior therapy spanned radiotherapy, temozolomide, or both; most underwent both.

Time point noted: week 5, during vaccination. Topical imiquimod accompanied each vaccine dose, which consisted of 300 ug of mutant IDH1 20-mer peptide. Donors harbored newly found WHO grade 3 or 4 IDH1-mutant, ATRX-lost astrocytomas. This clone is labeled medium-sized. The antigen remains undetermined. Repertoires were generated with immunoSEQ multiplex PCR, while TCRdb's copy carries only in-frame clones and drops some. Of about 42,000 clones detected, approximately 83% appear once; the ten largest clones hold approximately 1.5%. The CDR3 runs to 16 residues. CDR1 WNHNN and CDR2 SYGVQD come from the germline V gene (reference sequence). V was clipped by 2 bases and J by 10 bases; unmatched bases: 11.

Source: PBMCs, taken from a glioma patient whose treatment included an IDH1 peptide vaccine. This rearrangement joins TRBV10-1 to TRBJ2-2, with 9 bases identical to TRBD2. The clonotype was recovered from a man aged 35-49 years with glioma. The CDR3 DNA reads TGCGCCAGCAGTGAGACCTTAGCGGGAGCGCTGACGGAGCTGTTTTTT. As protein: CASSETLAGALTELFF.